This T cell receptor beta chain was retrieved from a study of CD8 T cells in ankylosing spondylitis. Study observations and caveats: Significant enrichment of disease-linked clones was reported in matched ankylosing spondylitis synovial fluid.

In making TCR beta libraries, quantitative 5'-RACE with molecular barcodes was used. TCRdb re-analysed the 5' RACE reads in MiXCR, keeping a single row per CDR3 protein. The table lists about 160,000 distinct CDR3 sequences, around 20% of them singletons. The CDR3 contains 15 residues. Germline V gene sequence: CDR1 SGDLS, CDR2 YYNGEE. With V trimmed by 1 base and J by 4 bases, 6 bases remained unmatched. For this clonotype: As yet, its antigen is unknown.

This receptor was identified in a male donor with ankylosing spondylitis or in good health (not recorded which). The rearrangement uses TRBV9 and TRBJ1-2; 8 positions match TRBD1. The sample consisted of blood, either unsorted or a sorted T cell fraction (not recorded which). CDR3 coding DNA: TGTGCCAGCAGCGTAAACCCAGGGGGCGGCTATGGCTACACCTTC. The encoded protein is CASSVNPGGGYGYTF.